This T cell receptor beta chain was found in a study of CD8 T cells in ankylosing spondylitis. Findings of the study overall: Significant enrichment of disease-linked clones was reportedly seen in matched ankylosing spondylitis synovial fluid. The disease-linked clones had a CD8+ phenotype and low blood frequencies. It appeared that ankylosing spondylitis blood was characterized by a TCR beta motif of roughly 8 highly homologous variants.

V lost 2 bases and J lost 2, with 9 bases in between. The germline CDR1 and CDR2 sequences are SGDLS and YYNGEE. This CDR3 has 14 residues. This clonotype was seen repeatedly, ten times or more. Its specificity is unknown. Scientists made TCR beta libraries using quantitative 5'-RACE with molecular barcodes. TCRdb fed the 5' RACE reads into MiXCR, producing one record per CDR3 protein. The sample lists around 13,000 distinct CDR3 sequences, about 2.7% seen once, with 7.5% to 9% in the top ten. The source is a male donor with ankylosing spondylitis or in good health (not recorded which). The sample consisted of blood, either unsorted or a sorted T cell fraction (not recorded which). V is TRBV9 and J is TRBJ2-3; D not resolved. The CDR3 is CASSVMDTTDTQYF. The CDR3 DNA reads as TGTGCCAGCAGCGTTATGGATACCACAGATACGCAGTATTTT.